The clone carrying this T cell receptor (beta chain) turned up a few times. Its antigen is not identified. This specimen comes from a study of radiotherapy plus CTLA-4 blockade in lung cancer. Regarding the study as a whole: Subsequent to radiotherapy plus ipilimumab, tumor-derived TCR clones underwent expansion in blood. Reports identified early blood T cell clone dynamics, with interferon-beta, as the best response predictor.

Clones were read by immunoSEQ multiplex PCR, and TCRdb kept only the in-frame ones, dropping some. The sample includes approximately 60,000 clones, 70% to 85% of them seen just once. CDR1 and CDR2 from the germline V gene are SGHKS and YYEKEE (reference sequence). The CDR3 loop spans 16 amino acids. V shed 0 bases and J shed 0 bases, with 9 bases lying between them. The sequenced sample was peripheral blood, obtained from a patient treated with radiotherapy plus ipilimumab. The TCR originated in a human donor with non-small cell lung cancer whose response to radiotherapy plus ipilimumab could not be evaluated. The chain carries TRBV5-5 and TRBJ2-2, with D perhaps TRBD2 (6 bases). DNA of the CDR3: TGTGCCAGCAGCTTGGGGAGGGGACCGAACACCGGGGAGCTGTTTTTT. The encoded protein is CASSLGRGPNTGELFF.